This T cell receptor (beta chain) is drawn from a study of T cell changes during pregnancy in multiple sclerosis (dated 2019 in TCRdb). In the study overall: The study looked at changes in the T cell repertoire across pregnancy in women with multiple sclerosis.

Libraries were made using the immunoSEQ multiplex PCR assay. TCRdb provides this immuneACCESS table in a form limited to in-frame rearrangements. Some clones are lacking; in checked studies, under half of them reflect an unresolved V gene, and why the rest are absent is not known. The sample records tens of thousands of clones, 86% of which are singletons. Clones ranked in the top ten supply approximately 1.1% of the sample. The CDR1 and CDR2 encoded by the germline V gene are MRHNA and SNTAGT. V gives up 3 bases and J gives up 3 bases, and the segment between their germline ends measures 9 bases. Measured from the cysteine to the phenylalanine, the CDR3 is 14 residues long. The sequence is cut down to CDR3 DNA, 42 bases in frame from base 1. This clone came up once. What this receptor recognizes is not known. Base qualities are missing; no much larger clone stands one base away.

Sequencing was performed on CD4+ T cells from peripheral blood mononuclear cells, taken in the first trimester of pregnancy. The sequence is built from TRBV6-4 and TRBJ2-1; matching of 6 bases hints at TRBD2 as the D gene. This receptor was obtained from a female donor in good health, enrolled as a control in a pregnancy study. The nucleotide sequence is given as TGTGCCAGCAGTGAAGGGACTGACTACAATGAGCAGTTCTTC. This codes for CASSEGTDYNEQFF.